This T cell receptor (beta chain) was sequenced during a study of T cells in Graves' hyperthyroidism and ophthalmopathy (dated 2019 in TCRdb). Background on the whole study: Peripheral blood was sampled at the time of initial diagnosis, prior to any treatment. Prospective prediction of ophthalmopathy was tested in an independent validation cohort of fewer than 20 hyperthyroidism patients and 17 patients who later progressed to ophthalmopathy. Thyroid tissue and blood T-cell repertoires from several Graves' hyperthyroidism patients were also compared in the study. The paper describes TCR Vbeta CDR3 sequencing of 135 peripheral blood samples, made up of about 41 ophthalmopathy patients, roughly 80 hyperthyroidism patients and about 17 progressor patients. The approximately 90 discovery patients were randomly split 7:3 into training and test sets. After blood sampling, hyperthyroidism patients were treated with methimazole at a starting dose of 30 mg daily, and ophthalmopathy patients were treated with high-dose intravenous methylprednisolone. A discovery cohort of 95 to 100 patients, approximately 45 with Graves' ophthalmopathy and 55 to 65 with stable Graves' hyperthyroidism, was used to find distinguishing TCR V-J signatures. Beyond this particular receptor, the publication reports: A 13 V-J signature model separated ophthalmopathy from stable hyperthyroidism, with around 91% sensitivity and 81% to 82% specificity in cross-validation and 80%/75% in testing. Most expanded thyroid clonotypes (frequency above 0.001) were also detected in blood, a finding suggesting that blood repertoires may reflect thyroid immune responses. No statistical method was used to set the sample size in advance, and investigators knew the group allocation. In validation, progression to ophthalmopathy was predicted by the model with 55% to 71% sensitivity and around 75% specificity, a median of around 5.9 months before onset.

CDR1 and CDR2, per the germline V gene, are SNHLY and FYNNEI. There are 14 amino acids in the CDR3, from cysteine to phenylalanine inclusive. Only CDR3 DNA is held: 42 bases, read in frame from base 1. TCR beta CDR3 regions were amplified from RNA transcripts. The first round of RT-PCR for the TCR CDR3 was performed with the HTBI primer set and the Qiagen OneStep RT-PCR kit. Libraries were constructed in a second round of multiplex PCR, after which size selection and purification were carried out. Sequencing of the libraries was done on an Illumina HiSeq2000 using paired-end 100 bp reads. The authors' pipeline ran thus. SOAPnuke was used to process the raw data, throwing out any read that contained adapters or uncalled bases, had a mean Phred below 15, or lacked an exact constant-primer or identifier match. COPE v1.2.5 was used to merge the high-quality paired reads, and each unique nucleotide sequence was defined as a clonotype. MiTCR v1.1 was used to align clonotypes to the IMGT TRBV, TRBD and TRBJ reference segments. The analysis included only V-J combinations with a frequency above 0.0001, which together covered around 99% of the repertoires. A TCS score was defined as the ratio between F50 (clonal expansion) and ExV (chaos), using BLOSUM62-based TCRdist between CDR3 peptides within each V-J. Welch's t-statistics and random forest reduced some 510 V-J features to about 12, which were used in a naive Bayes classifier (R e1071). TCRdb's own reprocessing of the public reads used fastp at Q25 and MiXCR and kept productive beta chains. Rows are unified per CDR3 protein, each entry keeping the most common DNA and genes. The V and J calls, along with clone size, are taken from TCRdb and not from the paper's own processing. The sample has approximately 600,000 distinct CDR3 sequences on record, approximately 14% of them singletons. Roughly 7% of the sample rests with the top ten.

Ophthalmopathy patients had moderately to severely active disease, Clinical Activity Score of at least 3, NOSPECS grade of at least 4, and duration under 3 months. Any patient with an uncontrolled infection, another autoimmune disease, pregnancy or lactation was excluded. Diagnoses were based on clinical symptoms, serum thyroxine and TRAb, thyroid ultrasound and orbital computed tomography. Ficoll-Paque density gradient centrifugation was used to isolate PBMCs from approximately 11 ml of fresh peripheral blood. Total RNA was extracted with Trizol reagent, and quality was checked on an Agilent 2100 Bioanalyzer. Concerning this clonotype itself: Its target antigen remains unknown. A junction end diverges from the germline sequence, so it may reflect a read error.

The material sequenced was blood. This TCR derives from a woman aged 18-29 years with Graves' ophthalmopathy. The V and J segments used are TRBV2 and TRBJ1-2, and 8 bases in between align with TRBD1. Here is the DNA: TGTGCCAGCACTGAACAGGGGGTGACCTATGGCTACACCTTC. Protein translation: CASTEQGVTYGYTF.